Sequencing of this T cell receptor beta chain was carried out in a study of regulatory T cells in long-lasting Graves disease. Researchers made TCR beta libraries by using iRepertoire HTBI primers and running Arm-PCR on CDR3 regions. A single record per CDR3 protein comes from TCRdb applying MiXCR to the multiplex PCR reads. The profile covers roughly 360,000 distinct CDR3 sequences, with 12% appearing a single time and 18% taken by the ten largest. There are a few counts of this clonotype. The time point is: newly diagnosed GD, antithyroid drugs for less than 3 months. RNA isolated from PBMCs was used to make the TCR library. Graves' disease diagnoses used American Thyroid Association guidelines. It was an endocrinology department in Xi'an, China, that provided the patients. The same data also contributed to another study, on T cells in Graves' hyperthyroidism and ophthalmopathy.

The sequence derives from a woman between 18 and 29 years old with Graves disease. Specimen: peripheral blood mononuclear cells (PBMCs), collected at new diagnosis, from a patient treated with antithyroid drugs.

CDR3 sequence: CASSIGWLRGEQYF. Written as DNA, the CDR3 is TGTGCCAGTAGTATAGGATGGCTGAGAGGGGAGCAGTACTTC. The chain recombines TRBV19 with TRBJ2-7; D might be TRBD2 (5 bases). The CDR3 is 14 residues long. Germline V gives CDR1 LNHDA, CDR2 SQIVND (reference sequence). The germline V and J ends were trimmed by 1 base and 7 bases, with 14 bases remaining between them.